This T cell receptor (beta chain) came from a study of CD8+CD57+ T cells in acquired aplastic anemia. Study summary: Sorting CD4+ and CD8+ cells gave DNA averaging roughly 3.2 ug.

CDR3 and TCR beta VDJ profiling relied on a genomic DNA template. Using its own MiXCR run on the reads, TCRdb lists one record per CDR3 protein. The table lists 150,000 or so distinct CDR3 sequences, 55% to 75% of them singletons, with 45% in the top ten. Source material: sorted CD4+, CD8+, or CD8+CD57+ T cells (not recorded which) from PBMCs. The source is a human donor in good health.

The CDR3 bases are TGTGCCAGCAAAGAGGGCGGAGAGACCCAGTACTTC. Protein: CASKEGGETQYF. The chain joins TRBV7-8 to TRBJ2-5; D may be TRBD2 (5 bases). The CDR3 has 12 residues. Germline values: CDR1 SGHVS, CDR2 FQNEAQ. Trimming pared 7 bases from V and 4 bases from J, leaving 10 bases between.